This T cell receptor (beta chain) was sequenced during a study of control samples from healthy donors and cancer patients. Sequencing used immunoSEQ multiplex PCR; TCRdb keeps in-frame clones, though not all of them. The repertoire holds around 140,000 clones, more than 90% seen once, with about 5.5% in the top ten. The CDR3 runs to 14 residues. Trimming left V 4 bases short and J 5 bases short, with 12 bases between. CDR1 LNHDA and CDR2 SQIVND come from the germline V gene (reference sequence). The sequencing sample was made of blood. This receptor was identified in a man younger than 30 in good health. The rearrangement uses TRBV19 and TRBJ2-1; D might be TRBD1 or TRBD2, each matching 5 bases. The CDR3 bases are TGTGCCAGTAGTAGTTGGGGGTTTAACAATGAGCAGTTCTTC. Its translation is CASSSWGFNNEQFF.